A selection of T cell receptor beta chains follows, all from one sample in a study of OX40 agonist ivuxolimab in advanced cancers. The protocol was immunoSEQ multiplex PCR, while the TCRdb copy is restricted to in-frame clones and leaves out a portion. The sample shows 70,000 or so clones, roughly 84% of them seen only once. Sequencing used CD4+ or CD8+ T cells sorted from blood, obtained in a trial of the OX40 agonist ivuxolimab. Receptor source: an adult with an advanced solid tumor such as melanoma, head and neck, liver or kidney cancer. The CDR3 runs from the conserved cysteine through the conserved F or W. D genes are given only for firm matches. Clone size is shown for a subset of rows, as once, few, many or a class of expanded clone.

j_call d_call v_call clone_size cdr3_nt cdr3_aa
TRBJ2-5 TRBD1 TRBV6-1 once TGTGCCAGCAGGGACAGGGGAAGAGAGACCCAGTACTTC CASRDRGRETQYF
TRBJ2-1 TRBD2 TRBV5-6 - TGTGCCAGCAGCCCCGGGACTAGCGGGAGATATGAGCAGTTCTTC CASSPGTSGRYEQFF
TRBJ1-4 - TRBV4-1 - TGCGCCAGCAGCCAAGACAGGGTTAATGAAAAACTGTTTTTT CASSQDRVNEKLFF
TRBJ2-7 - TRBV18 - TGTGCCAGCTCACCAGACGGGAGCTGGTACGAGCAGTACTTC CASSPDGSWYEQYF
TRBJ2-5 - TRBV5-1 - TGCGCCAGCAGCATCGGCCAGGGCAGGCTGAGGGGGCAAGAGACCCAGTACTTC CASSIGQGRLRGQETQYF
TRBJ1-1 - TRBV5-1 - TGCGCCAGCAGCTCAGGCGGGCAAACCAACACTGAAGCTTTCTTT CASSSGGQTNTEAFF
TRBJ2-7 - TRBV28 - TGTGCCAGCTCTGAGATAGGTGGGCAGTACTTC CASSEIGGQYF
TRBJ2-3 - TRBV28 - TGTGCCAGCAGTACCGCCACTCCAGATACGCAGTATTTT CASSTATPDTQYF
TRBJ2-5 - TRBV5-5 - TGTGCCAGCAGCCAGCGGGCCCCTCAGGGCGAGACCCAGTACTTC CASSQRAPQGETQYF
TRBJ2-1 TRBD2 TRBV10-3 - TGTGCCATTTCTCGGACTAGCGGGAGGGCCAGAACCTACAATGAGCAGTTCTTC CAISRTSGRARTYNEQFF
TRBJ1-6 TRBD1 TRBV19 - TGTGCCAGTAGCCCGACAGGGGGCAATTCACCCCTCCACTTT CASSPTGGNSPLHF
TRBJ2-1 TRBD1 TRBV6-1 - TGTGCCAGCAGTGAGCTTGGGACAGGGTGGTACAGTGAGCAGTTCTTC CASSELGTGWYSEQFF
TRBJ1-1 TRBD1 TRBV15 - TGTGCCACCAGCATGTTCGGGACAGGGGGGCACACTGAAGCTTTCTTT CATSMFGTGGHTEAFF
TRBJ2-5 - TRBV4-2 - TGTGCCAGCAGCCAAGGTACGTCCCAAGAGACCCAGTACTTC CASSQGTSQETQYF
TRBJ2-7 TRBD1 TRBV6-5 - TGTGCCAGCAGTTATATGGGACAGGGGGTGTACGAGCAGTACTTC CASSYMGQGVYEQYF
TRBJ2-1 - TRBV2 - TGTGCCAGCAGTGAGACCATCAACAACAATGAGCAGTTCTTC CASSETINNNEQFF
TRBJ2-5 - TRBV27 - TGTGCCAGCAGTTTAGACATGCAAGAGACCCAGTACTTC CASSLDMQETQYF
TRBJ1-2 - TRBV28 - TGTGCCAGCAGTTTTGTGGCGGACCTCTATGGCTACACCTTC CASSFVADLYGYTF
TRBJ1-3 - TRBV5-1 - TGCGCCAGCAGCTTGGGCGGCGGCTCCGGTCGCTCGCCCTTAAACACCATATATTTT CASSLGGGSGRSPLNTIYF
TRBJ2-2 - TRBV19 - TGTGCCAGTAGTCCTCCGTTTAGTAACACCGGGGAGCTGTTTTTT CASSPPFSNTGELFF
TRBJ2-5 - TRBV10-2 - TGCGCCAGCAAAGTTGCGGGCCAAGAGACCCAGTACTTC CASKVAGQETQYF
TRBJ2-3 - TRBV1 - TGCACCAGCAGCCCCACCTCCGCGACCGCCTATACCACAGATACGCAGTATTTT CTSSPTSATAYTTDTQYF
TRBJ2-7 - TRBV19 - TGTGCCAGTAGTCCCCATCAGGGGACCTCCCTTTACGAGCAGTACTTC CASSPHQGTSLYEQYF